This T cell receptor (beta chain) appears in the sequencing data of a study of shared clonotypes between healthy human individuals. The wider study: Donors, aged 18 to 49, were a couple of women and a few men. Study conclusions and caveats: Few donors limited the genetic and exposure-history diversity represented.

V trimming: 1 base; J trimming: 7 bases; junction bases outside the gene matches: 13. The CDR3 has 17 amino acids. Germline loops: CDR1 SEHNR, CDR2 FQNEAQ (reference sequence). Sequencing was at deep level. Over several immunoSEQ plates, each subset's genomic DNA was distributed in even portions. Here immunoSEQ multiplex PCR was the method, and the copy in TCRdb shows in-frame clones only, minus some. The data show about 2 million clones, about 94% seen once. CD45RO-negative cells were positively selected for CCR7, leaving out terminally differentiated effector memory CD45RA+ cells. On this clone: Its specificity is unknown.

The chain uses TRBV7-9 and TRBJ2-1, with 7 bases aligning to TRBD2. Sequenced input: naive CD8+ T cells sorted from blood. This sequence originates from a man younger than 35 in good health. The CDR3 sequence: CASSLVAGVARGNEQFF. The CDR3 DNA reads TGTGCCAGCAGCTTAGTCGCGGGAGTGGCCCGGGGTAATGAGCAGTTCTTC. The entire variable domain, with the rest obtained from reference TRBV7-9 and TRBJ2-1, is as follows: DTGVSQNPRHKITKRGQNVTFRCDPISEHNRLYWYRQTLGQGPEFLTYFQNEAQLEKSRLLSDRFSAERPKGSFSTLEIQRTEQGDSAMYLCASSLVAGVARGNEQFFGPGTRLTVL.